The 19 T cell receptor beta chains given below trace back to one sample, sequenced in a study of beta chain features in type 1 diabetes listed by TCRdb under 2018. The library was built by means of the immunoSEQ multiplex PCR assay. The entire isolated RNA was reverse transcribed using the High Capacity cDNA Reverse Transcription Kit, and thus expressed TCRB transcripts were sequenced. Drawn from immuneACCESS, this table holds only the in-frame rearrangements with V and J called that TCRdb kept. Clones are partly lost; checked studies trace under half to an unresolved V gene and leave the rest unexplained. In all, the sample holds some 500,000 clones, and approximately 10% of those were seen once. About 0.042% of the sample is taken by the ten largest. Sequencing input: naive CD4+ T cells from blood. According to the study, the label for this sample's cell subset or site signals: true naive CD4+ T cells. These receptors were obtained from a woman under 30 in good health.

In this sample, this clone turned up a few times. The chain links TRBV29-1 to TRBJ2-1; no firm D call. Germline values: CDR1 SQVTM, CDR2 ANQGSEA. V lost 5 bases and J 1 base, leaving 12 bases between the germline ends. The CDR3 extends over 14 amino acids. The CDR3 nucleotides are TGCAGCGTTCAAGGGCTATTATCCTACAATGAGCAGTTCTTC. Its translation: CSVQGLLSYNEQFF.

This clone was seen a handful of times. The chain is built from TRBV9 and TRBJ2-3; D unresolved. Germline lookup yields CDR1 SGDLS and CDR2 YYNGEE. Deletions cut 5 bases from V and 0 bases from J, with 13 bases between. This CDR3 comprises 15 residues. CDR3 sequence reads: CASSPKQKSTDTQYF. CDR3 sequence (DNA): TGTGCCAGCAGTCCAAAACAGAAAAGCACAGATACGCAGTATTTT.

In this sample, this clone turned up a few times. The rearrangement joins TRBV2 to TRBJ2-5; D remains unclear. Germline V gene data show CDR1 as SNHLY and CDR2 as FYNNEI. CDR3 size: 11 residues. The ends were cut back, 6 bases at V and 5 bases at J, with 7 bases in the middle. The CDR3 nucleotides read TGTGCCAGCAGGCGAGACGAGACCCAGTACTTC. Translated, it gives CASRRDETQYF.

This clone was counted only a few times. The chain couples TRBV5-6 to TRBJ2-5; D possibly matches TRBD1 or TRBD2 (5 bases each). Between the trimmed V and J ends, which lost 2 bases and 5 bases, there was a span of 10 bases. Germline V gene data show CDR1 as SGHDT and CDR2 as YYEEEE. The CDR3 has 13 residues. CDR3 loop: CASSFLGAETQYF. DNA of the CDR3: TGTGCCAGCAGCTTCCTCGGGGCGGAGACCCAGTACTTC.

This chain joins TRBV7-8 and TRBJ2-1; 8 bases are shared with TRBD2. The junction had 10 bases not matched to a gene; V was cut back by 6 bases and J by 3 bases. The length of the CDR3 is 16 residues. In germline, CDR1 is SGHVS, CDR2 FQNEAQ. The CDR3 sequence is CASRLTGTSFYNEQFF. CDR3 bases: TGTGCCAGCAGGCTTACCGGGACTAGTTTCTACAATGAGCAGTTCTTC.

This clone appeared a few times. The CDR3 DNA sequence: TGTGCCAGCAGCTTTGGGATGAGTGGTGCCACGAACACTGAAGCTTTCTTT. This encodes CASSFGMSGATNTEAFF. V and J are TRBV13 and TRBJ1-1, with D hard to call. Germline V gene sequence: CDR1 PRHDT, CDR2 FYEKMQ (reference sequence). This CDR3 is built from 17 residues. The V gene lost 3 bases and the J gene lost 1 base, with 18 bases spanning the gap.

This CDR3 reads CASSPGHRAQYV. The CDR3 DNA follows: TGTGCCAGCAGCCCTGGACACAGGGCGCAGTACGTC. The chain has TRBV28 and TRBJ2-7, with D perhaps TRBD1 (6 bases). CDR1 MDHEN and CDR2 SYDVKM come from the germline V gene. There are 12 residues in the CDR3. V was cut by 6 bases and J by 9 bases, with 15 bases left in between.

About this clone itself: Other DNA sequences in this specimen translate into the identical CDR3. CDR3 loop: CASSLAGPRETQYF. The CDR3 DNA is TGTGCCAGCAGCTTAGCAGGGCCCCGGGAGACCCAGTACTTC. The chain has TRBV7-2 and TRBJ2-5; D ambiguous. Looked up from germline, CDR1 is SGHTA and CDR2 is FQGNSA. Trimming left V 0 bases short and J 5 bases short, with 10 bases between. The CDR3 runs to 14 residues.

This chain joins TRBV14 and TRBJ2-7; TRBD1 matches 8 bases. V shed 0 bases, J shed 6 bases, and the junction held 7 bases outside the gene matches. This CDR3 has 15 amino acids. Germline V gene sequence: CDR1 SGHDN, CDR2 FVKESK. CDR3 sequence: CASSQEGRGRGEQYF. The CDR3 DNA is TGTGCCAGCAGCCAAGAAGGCAGGGGGCGCGGCGAGCAGTACTTC.

The CDR3 region has the DNA TGTGCCAGTAGTATAGTAGCGGGGGGGCTCAATGAGCAGTTCTTC. Translation gives CASSIVAGGLNEQFF. The rearrangement links TRBV19 to TRBJ2-1, with 11 bases aligning to TRBD2. The germline CDR1 and CDR2 sequences are LNHDA and SQIVND (reference sequence). The ends lost 1 base at V and 6 bases at J; junction bases unmatched: 2. This CDR3 comprises 15 residues.

The J gene is TRBJ2-3, the V gene TRBV2, with D hard to call. Germline V CDR1 and CDR2: SNHLY, FYNNEI. The CDR3 contains 14 residues. V gave up 4 bases and J gave up 2 bases, with 10 bases separating them. The CDR3, as DNA: TGTGCCAGCAGTGTGTGGACGGCCACAGATACGCAGTATTTT. Translation: CASSVWTATDTQYF.

The rearrangement uses TRBV4-2 and TRBJ2-3; 10 bases map to TRBD1. With V trimmed by 5 bases and J by 3 bases, 5 bases remained unmatched. The CDR3 runs to 15 residues. The germline CDR1 and CDR2 sequences are LGHNA and YNFKEQ. The CDR3 DNA follows: TGTGCCAGCAGCGATGGGACAGGGGAAACAGATACGCAGTATTTT. It specifies CASSDGTGETDTQYF.

This clone was seen a handful of times. V usage is TRBV7-6 and J usage is TRBJ2-3; D not certain. The CDR3 consists of 18 residues. Germline V CDR1 and CDR2: SGHVS, FNYEAQ. V lost 1 base to trimming and J lost 1 base, with 18 bases between them. The CDR3 loop reads CASSLEVSPKRGTDTQYF. For the CDR3, the DNA is TGTGCCAGCAGCTTAGAGGTCAGTCCTAAACGAGGCACAGATACGCAGTATTTT.

This clone was observed a few times. The chain is built from TRBV2 and TRBJ2-3; D could derive from TRBD1 or TRBD2 (5 bases each). There are 15 residues in the CDR3. In germline, CDR1 is SNHLY, CDR2 FYNNEI. V was clipped by 7 bases and J by 6 bases, with 20 bases between them. The CDR3 region has the DNA TGTGCCAGCAAAGTTGAGGGGATTTATCGGGATACGCAGTATTTT. Amino acids: CASKVEGIYRDTQYF.

The chain employs TRBV6-5 and TRBJ2-7, with a possible D match to TRBD2 (6 bases). Germline CDR1 reads MNHEY; CDR2 reads SVGAGI. The CDR3 loop spans 13 amino acids. The CDR3 spells CAPFRDSSYEQYV. Written as DNA, the CDR3 is TGTGCACCATTCCGGGACTCGTCCTACGAGCAGTACGTC.

The CDR3 loop is CASREQGSTDTQYF. DNA for the CDR3: TGCGCCAGCAGGGAACAGGGAAGCACAGATACGCAGTATTTT. The V call is TRBV5-1, the J call TRBJ2-3; the D gene is possibly TRBD1 (6 bases). Germline V gene data show CDR1 as SGHRS and CDR2 as YFSETQ. Trimming cost V 5 bases and J 0 bases, with 10 bases left between them. The CDR3 runs to 14 residues.

This chain joins TRBV4-2 and TRBJ2-3; no clear D gene. The CDR3 runs to 15 residues. Germline CDR1 is LGHNA and CDR2 is YNFKEQ. V dropped 3 bases and J dropped 1 base, with 11 bases sitting between them. The CDR3 is CASSHSGSGTDTQYF. The CDR3, as DNA: TGTGCCAGCAGCCACTCAGGAAGCGGCACAGATACGCAGTATTTT.

The rearrangement joins TRBV5-4 to TRBJ2-3; 7 bases map to TRBD2. Per the germline V gene, CDR1 is SGHNT and CDR2 is YYREEE (reference sequence). The CDR3 contains 16 residues. The V and J ends lost 5 bases and 0 bases, in that order; junction bases with no gene match: 9. The CDR3 loop reads CASRHPSGPSTDTQYF. In DNA form, the CDR3 reads TGTGCCAGCAGGCATCCTAGCGGACCTAGCACAGATACGCAGTATTTT.

There are many counts of this clone. The chain recombines TRBV4-3 with TRBJ1-6; possible D gene TRBD1, 5 bases. V was shortened by 0 bases and J by 7 bases, with 10 bases between the two germline ends. This CDR3 is built from 15 residues. Germline CDR1 is LGHNA and CDR2 is YSLEER. The CDR3 sequence is CASSQEGRVNSPLHF. The CDR3 region has the DNA TGCGCCAGCAGCCAAGAGGGACGGGTAAATTCACCCCTCCACTTT.